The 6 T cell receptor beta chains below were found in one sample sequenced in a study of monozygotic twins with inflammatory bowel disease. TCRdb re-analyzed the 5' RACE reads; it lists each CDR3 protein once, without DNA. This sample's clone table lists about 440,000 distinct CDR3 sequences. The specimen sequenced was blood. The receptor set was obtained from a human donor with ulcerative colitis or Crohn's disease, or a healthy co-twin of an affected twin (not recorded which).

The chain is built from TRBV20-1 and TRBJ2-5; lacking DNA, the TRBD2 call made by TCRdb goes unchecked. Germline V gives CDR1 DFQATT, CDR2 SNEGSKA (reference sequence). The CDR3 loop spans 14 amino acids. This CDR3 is CSAPPPEPQETQYF.

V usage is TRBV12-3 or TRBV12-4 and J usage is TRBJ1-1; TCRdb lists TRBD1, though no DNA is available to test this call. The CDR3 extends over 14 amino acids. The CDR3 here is CASSTTLGRTEAFF.

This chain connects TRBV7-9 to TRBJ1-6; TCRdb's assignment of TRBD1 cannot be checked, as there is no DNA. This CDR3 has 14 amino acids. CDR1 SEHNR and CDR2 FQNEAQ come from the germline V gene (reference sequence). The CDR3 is CARDRTQGGSPLHF. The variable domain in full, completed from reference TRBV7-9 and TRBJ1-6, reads DTGVSQNPRHKITKRGQNVTFRCDPISEHNRLYWYRQTLGQGPEFLTYFQNEAQLEKSRLLSDRFSAERPKGSFSTLEIQRTEQGDSAMYLCARDRTQGGSPLHFGNGTRLTVT.

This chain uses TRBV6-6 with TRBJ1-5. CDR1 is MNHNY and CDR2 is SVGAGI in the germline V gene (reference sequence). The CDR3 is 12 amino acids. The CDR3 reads CASSQSGQPQHF.

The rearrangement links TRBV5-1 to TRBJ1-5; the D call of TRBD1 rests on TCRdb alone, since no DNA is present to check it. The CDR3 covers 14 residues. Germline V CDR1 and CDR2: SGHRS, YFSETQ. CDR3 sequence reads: CASSAGTGIQPQHF.

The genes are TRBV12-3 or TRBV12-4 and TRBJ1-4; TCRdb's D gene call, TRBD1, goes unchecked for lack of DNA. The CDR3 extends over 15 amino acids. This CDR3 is CASRHQGAANEKLFF.